The subject of this entry is one T cell receptor (beta chain). This table comes from immunoSEQ multiplex PCR, and its TCRdb copy is limited to in-frame clones, with some not included. The sample holds 75,000 to 90,000 clones; over 75% are singletons and the top ten take more than 2%. Germline-derived CDR1 and CDR2 are SGDLS and YYNGEE. The CDR3 sequence is 16 residues long. V lost 0 bases to trimming and J lost 0 bases; unmatched junction nucleotides: 4. This sample is part of a study of control samples from healthy donors and cancer patients. The sequenced sample consisted of blood. The genes are TRBV9 and TRBJ2-5; TRBD2 aligns across 8 bases. The TCR originated in a middle-aged woman in good health. The DNA for the CDR3 is TGTGCCAGCAGCGTAGAGGCGGGGGGATACCAAGAGACCCAGTACTTC. It is translated as CASSVEAGGYQETQYF.